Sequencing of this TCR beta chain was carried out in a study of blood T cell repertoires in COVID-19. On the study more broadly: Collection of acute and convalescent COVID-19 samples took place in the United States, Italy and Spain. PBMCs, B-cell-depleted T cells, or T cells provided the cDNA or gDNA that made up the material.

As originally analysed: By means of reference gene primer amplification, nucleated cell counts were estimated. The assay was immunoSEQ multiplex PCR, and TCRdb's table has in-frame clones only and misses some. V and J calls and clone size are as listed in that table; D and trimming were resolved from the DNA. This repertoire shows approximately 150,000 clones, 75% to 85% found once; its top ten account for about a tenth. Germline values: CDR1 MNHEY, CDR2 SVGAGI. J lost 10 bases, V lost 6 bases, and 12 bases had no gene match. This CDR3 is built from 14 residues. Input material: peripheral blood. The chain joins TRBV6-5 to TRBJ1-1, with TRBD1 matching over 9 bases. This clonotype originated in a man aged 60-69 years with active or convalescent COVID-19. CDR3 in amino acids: CASRLTGGAVGAFF. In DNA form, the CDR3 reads TGTGCCAGCAGGCTTACAGGGGGCGCGGTCGGAGCTTTCTTT.